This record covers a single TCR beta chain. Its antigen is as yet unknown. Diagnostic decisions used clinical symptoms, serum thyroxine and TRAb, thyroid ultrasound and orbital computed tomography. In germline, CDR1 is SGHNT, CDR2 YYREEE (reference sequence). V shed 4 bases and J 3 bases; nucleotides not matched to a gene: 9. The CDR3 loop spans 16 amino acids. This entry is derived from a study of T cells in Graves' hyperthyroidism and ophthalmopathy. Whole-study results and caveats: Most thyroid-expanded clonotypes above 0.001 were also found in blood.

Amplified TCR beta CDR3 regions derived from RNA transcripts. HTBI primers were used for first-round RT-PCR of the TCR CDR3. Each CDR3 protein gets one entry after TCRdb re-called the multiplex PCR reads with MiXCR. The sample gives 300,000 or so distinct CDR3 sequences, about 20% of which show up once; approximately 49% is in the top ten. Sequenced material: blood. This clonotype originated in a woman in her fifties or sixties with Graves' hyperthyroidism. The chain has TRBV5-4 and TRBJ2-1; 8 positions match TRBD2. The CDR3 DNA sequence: TGTGCCAGCAGCGCCCCCGGGACTAGTGGCTACAATGAGCAGTTCTTC. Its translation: CASSAPGTSGYNEQFF.